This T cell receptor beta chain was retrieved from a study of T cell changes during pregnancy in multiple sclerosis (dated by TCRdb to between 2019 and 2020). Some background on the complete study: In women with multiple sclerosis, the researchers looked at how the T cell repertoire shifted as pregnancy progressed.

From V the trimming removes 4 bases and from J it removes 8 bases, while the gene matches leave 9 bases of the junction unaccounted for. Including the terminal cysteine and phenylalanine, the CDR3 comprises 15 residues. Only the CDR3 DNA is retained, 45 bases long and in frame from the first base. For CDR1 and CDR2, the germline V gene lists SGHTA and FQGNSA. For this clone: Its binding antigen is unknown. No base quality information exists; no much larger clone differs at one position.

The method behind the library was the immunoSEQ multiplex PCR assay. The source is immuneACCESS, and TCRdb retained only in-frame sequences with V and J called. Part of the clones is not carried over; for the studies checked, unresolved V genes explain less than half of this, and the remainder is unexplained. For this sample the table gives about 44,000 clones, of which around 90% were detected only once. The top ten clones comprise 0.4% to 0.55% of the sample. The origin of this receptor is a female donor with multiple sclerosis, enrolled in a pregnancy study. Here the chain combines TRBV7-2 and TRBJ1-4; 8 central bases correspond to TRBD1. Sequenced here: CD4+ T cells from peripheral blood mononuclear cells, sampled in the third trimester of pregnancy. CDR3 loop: CASSSIQGAREKLFF. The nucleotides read TGTGCCAGCAGCTCCATCCAGGGGGCTCGGGAAAAACTGTTTTTT.